These T cell receptor beta chains were read from a single sample in a study of T cell changes during pregnancy in multiple sclerosis. Data came from immunoSEQ multiplex PCR; TCRdb stores just in-frame clones and leaves some out. Of about 80,000 clones listed, 92% are singletons. Sequenced material: peripheral blood, taken before pregnancy. The receptors were sampled from a female donor with multiple sclerosis, enrolled in a pregnancy study. Both conserved end residues are part of each CDR3. The order of the fields is J gene, V gene, clone size, D gene, CDR3 protein, CDR3 DNA. A D gene is named only where the DNA matches it firmly. Clone size is shown for a subset of rows, as once, few, many or a class of expanded clone.

J: TRBJ1-5; V: TRBV7-2; size: .; D: .; CDR3: CASSFINQPQHF; DNA: TGTGCCAGCAGCTTTATCAATCAGCCCCAGCATTTT
J: TRBJ1-2; V: TRBV15; size: .; D: TRBD1; CDR3: CATSGSNRGQIYGYTF; DNA: TGTGCCACCAGCGGGTCCAACCGGGGACAGATATATGGCTACACCTTC
J: TRBJ1-2; V: TRBV27; size: .; D: TRBD1; CDR3: CASSADRVGYGYTF; DNA: TGTGCCAGCAGTGCCGACAGGGTAGGCTATGGCTACACCTTC
J: TRBJ2-1; V: TRBV10-3; size: .; D: .; CDR3: CAISDMGGGGYNEQFF; DNA: TGTGCCATCAGTGATATGGGGGGTGGGGGCTACAATGAGCAGTTCTTC
J: TRBJ1-1; V: TRBV11-2; size: .; D: .; CDR3: CASSLSASTEAFF; DNA: TGTGCCAGCAGCTTAAGCGCTTCCACTGAAGCTTTCTTT
J: TRBJ2-2; V: TRBV7-6; size: .; D: TRBD2; CDR3: CASSFLLASGGNTGELFF; DNA: TGTGCCAGCAGCTTCCTACTAGCTAGCGGGGGGAACACCGGGGAGCTGTTTTTT
J: TRBJ2-4; V: TRBV15; size: .; D: .; CDR3: CATSRDPIGAKNIQYF; DNA: TGTGCCACCAGCAGAGATCCTATAGGGGCAAAAAACATTCAGTACTTC
J: TRBJ2-7; V: TRBV7-8; size: once; D: .; CDR3: CASSLLQGKDEQYF; DNA: TGTGCCAGCAGCTTACTACAGGGCAAGGACGAGCAGTACTTC
J: TRBJ2-3; V: TRBV6-5; size: .; D: .; CDR3: CASSYFTQGGDTQYF; DNA: TGTGCCAGCAGTTACTTTACACAGGGAGGGGATACGCAGTATTTT
J: TRBJ1-5; V: TRBV7-9; size: few; D: .; CDR3: CASSLGTEISNQPQHF; DNA: TGTGCCAGCAGCTTAGGGACAGAAATAAGCAATCAGCCCCAGCATTTT
J: TRBJ1-3; V: TRBV6-1; size: .; D: .; CDR3: CASSEYRSDSSGNTIYF; DNA: TGTGCCAGCAGTGAATATCGGAGTGATAGCTCTGGAAACACCATATATTTT
J: TRBJ1-4; V: TRBV7-2; size: .; D: TRBD1; CDR3: CASSLGTGGAPWEKLFF; DNA: TGTGCCAGCAGCTTAGGGACAGGGGGCGCCCCTTGGGAAAAACTGTTTTTT
J: TRBJ2-1; V: TRBV11-2; size: .; D: TRBD1; CDR3: CASSSSGQGAMNEQFF; DNA: TGTGCCAGCAGCTCATCCGGACAGGGGGCTATGAATGAGCAGTTCTTC
J: TRBJ2-7; V: TRBV6-1; size: .; D: TRBD1; CDR3: CASGETGVYEQYF; DNA: TGTGCCAGCGGGGAGACAGGGGTTTACGAGCAGTACTTC
J: TRBJ1-1; V: TRBV19; size: .; D: TRBD1; CDR3: CASGPDRMNTEAFF; DNA: TGTGCCAGTGGACCGGACAGGATGAACACTGAAGCTTTCTTT
J: TRBJ1-2; V: TRBV9; size: .; D: .; CDR3: CASSVGAATNYGYTF; DNA: TGTGCCAGCAGCGTGGGGGCAGCAACTAACTATGGCTACACCTTC
J: TRBJ2-1; V: TRBV11-2; size: once; D: .; CDR3: CASSFSRSSSYEQFF; DNA: TGTGCCAGCAGCTTTTCCCGGTCTAGTAGCTATGAGCAGTTCTTC
J: TRBJ2-1; V: TRBV13; size: .; D: TRBD2; CDR3: CASSSGEGSGGAGSYNEQFF; DNA: TGTGCCAGCAGCTCCGGGGAGGGCAGCGGGGGGGCCGGGTCCTACAATGAGCAGTTCTTC
J: TRBJ1-1; V: TRBV5-6; size: once; D: .; CDR3: CASSLVGGVNTEAFF; DNA: TGTGCCAGCAGCTTGGTTGGAGGGGTAAACACTGAAGCTTTCTTT
J: TRBJ2-1; V: TRBV10-3; size: few; D: TRBD2; CDR3: CAISESASGGVNEQFF; DNA: TGTGCCATCAGTGAGTCGGCTAGCGGGGGGGTGAATGAGCAGTTCTTC
J: TRBJ1-1; V: TRBV5-4; size: .; D: .; CDR3: CASSIGTNLGVNTEAFF; DNA: TGTGCCAGCAGCATAGGGACTAACCTAGGGGTGAACACTGAAGCTTTCTTT
J: TRBJ1-5; V: TRBV15; size: .; D: .; CDR3: CATSRNRQDQPQHF; DNA: TGTGCCACCAGCAGAAATCGCCAGGATCAGCCCCAGCATTTT
J: TRBJ2-7; V: TRBV21-1; size: .; D: .; CDR3: CASSKVRWGRFFYEQYF; DNA: TGTGCCAGCAGCAAAGTTCGGTGGGGGCGATTTTTCTACGAGCAGTACTTC
J: TRBJ1-1; V: TRBV5-4; size: .; D: TRBD1; CDR3: CASSVGQGRTEAFF; DNA: TGTGCCAGCAGCGTCGGACAGGGTAGGACTGAAGCTTTCTTT
J: TRBJ2-7; V: TRBV5-1; size: .; D: TRBD1; CDR3: CASSLDSGQGALYEQYF; DNA: TGCGCCAGCAGCTTGGATTCGGGACAGGGAGCTTTGTACGAGCAGTACTTC
J: TRBJ1-2; V: TRBV2; size: .; D: TRBD1; CDR3: CASSDTGTGRGYTF; DNA: TGTGCCAGCAGTGACACCGGGACAGGGCGTGGCTACACCTTC
J: TRBJ1-1; V: TRBV5-4; size: .; D: TRBD1; CDR3: CASSPRDRGGGNTEAFF; DNA: TGTGCCAGCAGCCCCCGGGACAGGGGGGGTGGGAACACTGAAGCTTTCTTT
J: TRBJ1-5; V: TRBV10-3; size: .; D: TRBD1; CDR3: CAISEFSGTGVVGNQPQHF; DNA: TGTGCCATCAGTGAGTTTTCCGGGACAGGGGTGGTTGGCAATCAGCCCCAGCATTTT
J: TRBJ2-3; V: TRBV7-2; size: .; D: TRBD2; CDR3: CASRGGGANTQYF; DNA: TGTGCCAGCCGGGGCGGGGGGGCGAATACGCAGTATTTT
J: TRBJ1-5; V: TRBV11-2; size: .; D: TRBD1; CDR3: CASSADRGQPQHF; DNA: TGTGCCAGCAGCGCGGACAGGGGCCAGCCCCAGCATTTT
J: TRBJ2-5; V: TRBV5-6; size: once; D: TRBD2; CDR3: CASSFTGTSGQETQYF; DNA: TGTGCCAGCAGCTTTACCGGGACTAGCGGGCAGGAGACCCAGTACTTC
J: TRBJ2-5; V: TRBV29-1; size: .; D: .; CDR3: CSGLEQETQYF; DNA: TGCAGCGGCTTGGAGCAAGAGACCCAGTACTTC
J: TRBJ1-5; V: TRBV6-5; size: .; D: TRBD1; CDR3: CASSYPETGYQPQHF; DNA: TGTGCCAGCAGTTACCCAGAGACAGGGTATCAGCCCCAGCATTTT
J: TRBJ2-5; V: TRBV11-1; size: .; D: .; CDR3: CASSLAEFVRGETQYF; DNA: TGTGCCAGCAGCTTAGCAGAATTTGTCAGGGGAGAGACCCAGTACTTC
J: TRBJ1-5; V: TRBV29-1; size: .; D: TRBD1; CDR3: CSVGTGGADQPQHF; DNA: TGCAGCGTTGGAACAGGGGGCGCGGATCAGCCCCAGCATTTT
J: TRBJ1-1; V: TRBV29-1; size: once; D: .; CDR3: CSGQNRVGTEAFF; DNA: TGCAGCGGACAAAACAGGGTTGGCACTGAAGCTTTCTTT
J: TRBJ1-5; V: TRBV6-1; size: .; D: .; CDR3: CASSELSQPQHF; DNA: TGTGCCAGCAGTGAACTGTCTCAGCCCCAGCATTTT
J: TRBJ1-1; V: TRBV11-2; size: .; D: .; CDR3: CASSLPGMNTEAFF; DNA: TGTGCCAGCAGCTTACCAGGGATGAACACTGAAGCTTTCTTT
J: TRBJ1-1; V: TRBV9; size: few; D: .; CDR3: CASSVGLDTEAFF; DNA: TGTGCCAGCAGCGTAGGACTGGACACTGAAGCTTTCTTT
J: TRBJ1-1; V: TRBV5-4; size: .; D: TRBD1; CDR3: CASSWTGRNTEAFF; DNA: TGTGCCAGCAGCTGGACAGGAAGGAACACTGAAGCTTTCTTT
J: TRBJ1-5; V: TRBV28; size: .; D: .; CDR3: CASALGPSNQPQHF; DNA: TGTGCCAGCGCCCTGGGGCCCTCCAATCAGCCCCAGCATTTT
J: TRBJ2-5; V: TRBV7-3; size: .; D: TRBD1; CDR3: CASSATGTAMQETQYF; DNA: TGTGCCAGCAGCGCCACCGGGACAGCGATGCAAGAGACCCAGTACTTC
J: TRBJ2-2; V: TRBV19; size: .; D: .; CDR3: CASSIRGGANTGELFF; DNA: TGTGCCAGTAGTATAAGGGGCGGAGCGAACACCGGGGAGCTGTTTTTT
J: TRBJ1-3; V: TRBV25-1; size: .; D: .; CDR3: CASSSRGGTLGDTIYF; DNA: TGTGCCAGCAGCAGTCGCGGGGGGACACTCGGGGACACCATATATTTT
J: TRBJ1-2; V: TRBV7-6; size: .; D: TRBD1; CDR3: CASSPGGGSLSNGYTF; DNA: TGTGCCAGCAGCCCCGGAGGGGGCTCTTTGTCCAACGGCTACACCTTC
J: TRBJ2-5; V: TRBV5-1; size: .; D: .; CDR3: CASSLGSSGKETQYF; DNA: TGCGCCAGCAGCTTGGGAAGTAGCGGAAAAGAGACCCAGTACTTC
J: TRBJ1-2; V: TRBV7-9; size: .; D: .; CDR3: CASSFESGVGGYTF; DNA: TGTGCCAGCAGCTTTGAATCAGGGGTGGGTGGCTACACCTTC